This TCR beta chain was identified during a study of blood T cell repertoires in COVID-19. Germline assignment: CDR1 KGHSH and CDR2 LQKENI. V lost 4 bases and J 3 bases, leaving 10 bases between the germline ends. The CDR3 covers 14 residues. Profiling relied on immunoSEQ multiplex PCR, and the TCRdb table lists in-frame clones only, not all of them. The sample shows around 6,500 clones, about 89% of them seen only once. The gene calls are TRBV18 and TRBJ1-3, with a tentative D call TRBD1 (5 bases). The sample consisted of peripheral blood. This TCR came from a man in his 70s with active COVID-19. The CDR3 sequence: CASSLTGFGNTIYF. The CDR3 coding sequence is TGTGCCAGCTCACTAACAGGTTTTGGAAACACCATATATTTT.